The source of this T cell receptor beta chain is a study of response to subunit inactivated influenza vaccine. This clonotype appeared a few times. The CDR3 loop spans 14 amino acids. Germline V CDR1 and CDR2: SGDLS, YYNGEE. The V gene lost 4 bases and the J gene lost 3 bases, with 12 bases spanning the gap. MiXCR, applied by TCRdb to the RT-PCR reads, yields one record per CDR3 protein. The sample holds approximately 170,000 distinct CDR3 sequences, more than 10% seen once. This sample also belongs to another study, concerning T cells expressing NK-cell markers. In that study: As the method of synthesis, 5'RACE template switching with UMIs yielded TCR beta cDNA.

The rearrangement uses TRBV9 and TRBJ2-3; D call uncertain. The sequencing used CD8+ T cells sorted from PBMCs, collected roughly 12 days after vaccination. This sequence originates from a man aged 45-60 years who received an inactivated influenza vaccine. The CDR3 protein is CASSPPSVTDTQYF. In DNA form, the CDR3 reads TGTGCCAGCAGCCCTCCCTCAGTGACAGATACGCAGTATTTT.